The clone carrying this T cell receptor (beta chain) has a count of ten or more. J lost 4 bases, V lost 7 bases, and 7 bases had no gene match. Germline V gene data show CDR1 as SQVTM and CDR2 as ANQGSEA. The CDR3 has 13 amino acids. As it was prepared, the TCRbeta library received unique molecular identifiers. TCRdb redid the calling of the PCR reads with MiXCR, one entry per CDR3 protein. The table shows some 640,000 distinct CDR3 sequences, with approximately 16% occurring only once. This specimen belongs to a study of T-cell reconstitution after alpha-beta-depleted transplantation in children. This sequence was found in a human donor who donated a stem cell graft to a child with acute myeloid leukemia. The material sequenced was PBMCs from the stem cell graft donor, taken from the stem cell graft. The chain has TRBV29-1 and TRBJ1-1; TRBD1 agrees at 9 bases. CDR3 residues: CSAEQGAGTEAFF. The CDR3 DNA follows: TGCAGCGCAGAACAGGGGGCGGGCACTGAAGCTTTCTTT.